This TCR beta chain appears in the sequencing data of a study of blood T cell repertoires in COVID-19. Study as a whole: From the United States, Italy and Spain came samples of acute and convalescent COVID-19. T cells, B-cell-depleted T cells, or PBMCs supplied cDNA or gDNA.

Under the authors' procedure: It was from reference gene primer amplification that nucleated cell counts were estimated. Assay used: immunoSEQ multiplex PCR; TCRdb lists only in-frame clones, some missing. V and J calls and clone size follow that table, whereas D and trimming were derived from the DNA. The profile covers 120,000 or so clones, with more than 75% appearing a single time and less than 2% taken by the ten largest. Germline loops: CDR1 MNHEY, CDR2 SVGAGI. With 7 bases removed from V and 6 bases from J, the gap between germline ends came to 10 bases. CDR3 size: 12 residues. The sequence was collected from a human donor in a cohort sampled during active COVID-19. The gene calls are TRBV6-5 and TRBJ1-5; D unresolved. Sample: peripheral blood. CDR3 residues: CASMGDGQPQHF. The DNA of the CDR3 is TGTGCCAGCATGGGAGACGGTCAGCCCCAGCATTTT.